The clone carrying this TCR beta chain was observed a single time. This specimen belongs to a study of blood T cell repertoires in COVID-19. Overall study context: COVID-19 samples, acute and convalescent, were from the United States, Italy and Spain. T cells, B-cell-depleted T cells, or PBMCs supplied cDNA or gDNA.

How the authors handled the data: Reference gene primer amplification in the assay estimated nucleated cell counts. Sequenced by immunoSEQ multiplex PCR; TCRdb stores in-frame clones only, minus some. That table supplies the V and J calls and clone size; D and trimming were determined from the DNA. This repertoire shows some 80,000 clones, approximately 90% found once; its top ten account for over 2.5%. In germline, CDR1 is LGHNA, CDR2 YSLEER. The CDR3 runs 15 residues. The V gene lost 4 bases and the J gene lost 5 bases, with 17 bases spanning the gap. The chain couples TRBV4-3 to TRBJ2-5, with a tentative D call TRBD2 (7 bases). This receptor was obtained from a woman aged 45 to 65 with active or convalescent COVID-19. The material sequenced was peripheral blood. The CDR3 region has the DNA TGCGCCAGCAGCCCTGGGCGGGGGCCGGGGGAGACCCAGTACTTC. Amino acid sequence: CASSPGRGPGETQYF.